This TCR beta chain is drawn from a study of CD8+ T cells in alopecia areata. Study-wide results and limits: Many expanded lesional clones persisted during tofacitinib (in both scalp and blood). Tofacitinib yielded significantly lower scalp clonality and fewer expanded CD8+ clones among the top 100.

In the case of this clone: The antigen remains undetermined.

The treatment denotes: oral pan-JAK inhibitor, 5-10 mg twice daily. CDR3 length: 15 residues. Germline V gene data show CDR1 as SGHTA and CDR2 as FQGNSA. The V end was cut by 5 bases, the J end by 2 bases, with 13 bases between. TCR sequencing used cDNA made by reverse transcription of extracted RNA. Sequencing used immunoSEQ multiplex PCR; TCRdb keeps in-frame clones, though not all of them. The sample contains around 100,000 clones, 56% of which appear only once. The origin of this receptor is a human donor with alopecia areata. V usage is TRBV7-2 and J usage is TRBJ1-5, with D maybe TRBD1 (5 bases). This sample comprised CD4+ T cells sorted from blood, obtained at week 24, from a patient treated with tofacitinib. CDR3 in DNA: TGTGCCAGCAGCCTGGGAGGAGGGGGCAATCAGCCCCAGCATTTT. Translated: CASSLGGGGNQPQHF.